A single TCR beta chain is shown here with its context. Antigen unknown. The sample comes from a study of cytomegalovirus exposure and HLA in healthy donors. Findings and limits, study-wide: In vitro data verified three CMV-associated chains as specific for CMV antigens. The classifier was said to identify cytomegalovirus status with high specificity and sensitivity.

Germline V lookup: CDR1 MDHEN, CDR2 SYDVKM. This CDR3 region has 13 residues. The V end lost 3 bases, the J end lost 4 bases, and 9 bases lay between the germline ends. The PCR employed 60 Vbeta primers together with 13 Jbeta primers. Method: immunoSEQ multiplex PCR; TCRdb's copy keeps in-frame clones and lacks some. In the table there are about 140,000 clones, more than 75% of which are singletons. This TCR was recovered from a female donor in good health and CMV-seronegative. What was sequenced was PBMCs. The chain couples TRBV28 to TRBJ1-2; D is undetermined. CDR3 sequence reads: CASSLRGVYGYTF. The DNA of the CDR3 is TGTGCCAGCAGTTTGAGAGGCGTCTATGGCTACACCTTC.